This TCR beta chain was observed in a study of cytomegalovirus exposure and HLA in healthy donors. Study-wide background: It was reported in a later analysis that the same platform had been used for the 120 or so validation repertoires as for the 550 to 750 first-cohort repertoires.

General study findings and limits: In a later analysis, first-cohort TCR clusters were found to tend to co-occur in the 120 validation repertoires. It was fewer than 200 TCR beta chains that were listed as cytomegalovirus-associated. With high specificity and sensitivity, the classifier reportedly diagnosed cytomegalovirus status.

About this clone: Its antigen is not known.

CDR1 is MNHNY, CDR2 SVGAGI, per germline (reference sequence). This CDR3 contains 16 residues. V shed 2 bases and J 4 bases; nucleotides not matched to a gene: 5. Clones were read by immunoSEQ multiplex PCR, and TCRdb kept only the in-frame ones, dropping some. The sample has 160,000 or so clones; 70% to 90% are singletons. The sample comprised PBMCs. The TCR was taken from a man aged 18 to 29 in good health and CMV-seronegative. V usage is TRBV6-6 and J usage is TRBJ1-4; 9 bases agree with TRBD1. Here the CDR3 DNA reads TGTGCCAGCAGTTACAACAGGGGGCAAGATAATGAAAAACTGTTTTTT. Translated: CASSYNRGQDNEKLFF.